The rows below give T cell receptor beta chains drawn from one sample of a study of shared clonotypes between healthy human individuals. Only in-frame clones appear in the TCRdb table, and some are missing; sequencing was by immunoSEQ multiplex PCR. The repertoire holds more than 2 million clones, with about 95% as singletons. The sample taken for sequencing was naive CD8+ T cells sorted from blood. The receptors were sampled from a man in his late teens or twenties in good health. The CDR3 runs from the conserved cysteine through the conserved F or W. A D gene is named only where the DNA matches it firmly. Clone size, where shown, is once, few, many, or a class for clones that have expanded.

v_gene: TRBV4-2
j_gene: TRBJ1-2
d_gene: TRBD1
abundance: NA
len: 15
CDR3nt: TGTGCCAGCAGCCAAGAAAATACAGGGGTGTATGGCTACACCTTC
CDR3aa: CASSQENTGVYGYTF

v_gene: TRBV14
j_gene: TRBJ1-2
d_gene: NA
abundance: NA
len: 13
CDR3nt: TGTGCCAGCAGCCAAGAGTGGGAGCATGGCTACACCTTC
CDR3aa: CASSQEWEHGYTF

v_gene: TRBV7-9
j_gene: TRBJ2-7
d_gene: NA
abundance: NA
len: 16
CDR3nt: TGTGCCAGCAGCTTAACTCCCGGAGAGAGTTCCTACGAGCAGTACTTC
CDR3aa: CASSLTPGESSYEQYF

v_gene: TRBV11-2
j_gene: TRBJ2-1
d_gene: NA
abundance: NA
len: 13
CDR3nt: TGTGCCAGCAGCGCAGAGTCAAGCAATGAGCAGTTCTTC
CDR3aa: CASSAESSNEQFF

v_gene: TRBV7-2
j_gene: TRBJ2-1
d_gene: NA
abundance: NA
len: 15
CDR3nt: TGTGCCAGCAGCTCACATCCCGGTGGGTACAATGAGCAGTTCTTC
CDR3aa: CASSSHPGGYNEQFF

v_gene: TRBV2
j_gene: TRBJ2-7
d_gene: TRBD2
abundance: NA
len: 16
CDR3nt: TGTGCCAGCTCAATATTAGCTAGCGGGAGCCCTAGGGAGCAGTACTTC
CDR3aa: CASSILASGSPREQYF

v_gene: TRBV30
j_gene: TRBJ1-2
d_gene: TRBD1
abundance: NA
len: 12
CDR3nt: TGTGCCTGGAGTCAGGGGGTTAAGGGCTACACCTTC
CDR3aa: CAWSQGVKGYTF

v_gene: TRBV4-1
j_gene: TRBJ2-1
d_gene: TRBD1
abundance: NA
len: 14
CDR3nt: TGCGCCAGCAGCCAAGGAAAAGGGGGCGTCGAGCAGTTCTTC
CDR3aa: CASSQGKGGVEQFF

v_gene: TRBV29-1
j_gene: TRBJ1-1
d_gene: NA
abundance: NA
len: 11
CDR3nt: TGCAGCGGGGAGCAGAACACTGAAGCTTTCTTT
CDR3aa: CSGEQNTEAFF

v_gene: TRBV4-3
j_gene: TRBJ2-1
d_gene: NA
abundance: NA
len: 16
CDR3nt: TGCGCCAGCAGCCAAGAAGTGGTCGGTCGCTACAATGAGCAGTTCTTC
CDR3aa: CASSQEVVGRYNEQFF

v_gene: TRBV27
j_gene: TRBJ1-4
d_gene: NA
abundance: NA
len: 12
CDR3nt: TGTGCCAGCAGTGTGCGGGGTGAAAAACTGTTTTTT
CDR3aa: CASSVRGEKLFF

v_gene: TRBV18
j_gene: TRBJ2-7
d_gene: NA
abundance: NA
len: 12
CDR3nt: TGTGCCAGCTCACCAACAGGGCCCGAGCAGTACTTC
CDR3aa: CASSPTGPEQYF

v_gene: TRBV5-1
j_gene: TRBJ1-4
d_gene: NA
abundance: NA
len: 14
CDR3nt: TGCGCCAGCAGCCGAGATGCAACTAATGAAAAACTGTTTTTT
CDR3aa: CASSRDATNEKLFF

v_gene: TRBV11-2
j_gene: TRBJ2-1
d_gene: TRBD2
abundance: NA
len: 16
CDR3nt: TGTGCCAGCAGCCTTACCGGGACTAGCGATTACAATGAGCAGTTCTTC
CDR3aa: CASSLTGTSDYNEQFF

v_gene: TRBV13
j_gene: TRBJ2-1
d_gene: NA
abundance: NA
len: 13
CDR3nt: TGTGCCAGCAGACACAACTCCTACAATGAGCAGTTCTTC
CDR3aa: CASRHNSYNEQFF

v_gene: TRBV4-3
j_gene: TRBJ2-2
d_gene: TRBD1
abundance: NA
len: 15
CDR3nt: TGCGCCAGCAGCCAATTACAGGGGAATGCCGGGGAGCTGTTTTTT
CDR3aa: CASSQLQGNAGELFF

v_gene: TRBV28
j_gene: TRBJ2-7
d_gene: TRBD1
abundance: NA
len: 15
CDR3nt: TGTGCCAGCAGTTCCAGGCAGGGGGCGAAGAACGAGCAGTACTTC
CDR3aa: CASSSRQGAKNEQYF

v_gene: TRBV4-1
j_gene: TRBJ2-7
d_gene: TRBD2
abundance: NA
len: 15
CDR3nt: TGCGCCAGCAGCCCTGAGGGAGGGCGATCCTACGAGCAGTACTTC
CDR3aa: CASSPEGGRSYEQYF

v_gene: TRBV29-1
j_gene: TRBJ2-5
d_gene: TRBD2
abundance: NA
len: 13
CDR3nt: TGCAGCGTTGTTGCGGGGGGGACACAGACCCAGTACTTC
CDR3aa: CSVVAGGTQTQYF

v_gene: TRBV5-6
j_gene: TRBJ2-7
d_gene: NA
abundance: NA
len: 12
CDR3nt: TGTGCCAGCAATGGGGCCTCCTACGAGCAGTACTTC
CDR3aa: CASNGASYEQYF

v_gene: TRBV4-3
j_gene: TRBJ1-2
d_gene: TRBD1
abundance: NA
len: 18
CDR3nt: TGCGCCAGCAGCCAAGATTTCGGACAGGTGCTGACTAACTATGGCTACACCTTC
CDR3aa: CASSQDFGQVLTNYGYTF

v_gene: TRBV5-4
j_gene: TRBJ2-7
d_gene: NA
abundance: once
len: 14
CDR3nt: TGTGCCAGCAGCTCGTTGGACACTTCCCTCGAGCAGTACTTC
CDR3aa: CASSSLDTSLEQYF

v_gene: TRBV25-1
j_gene: TRBJ1-4
d_gene: NA
abundance: NA
len: 16
CDR3nt: TGTGCCAGCAGTGAATCCCCCGGGGGGCCGAATGAAAAACTGTTTTTT
CDR3aa: CASSESPGGPNEKLFF

v_gene: TRBV6-1
j_gene: TRBJ2-7
d_gene: NA
abundance: once
len: 12
CDR3nt: TGTGCCAGCAGCGGGGTTAGCTACGAGCAGTACTTC
CDR3aa: CASSGVSYEQYF

v_gene: TRBV7-9
j_gene: TRBJ2-1
d_gene: TRBD2
abundance: NA
len: 16
CDR3nt: TGTGCCAGCAGCCCCCCGACTAGCGGGAGTCTCAATGAGCAGTTCTTC
CDR3aa: CASSPPTSGSLNEQFF

v_gene: TRBV28
j_gene: TRBJ1-2
d_gene: TRBD1
abundance: NA
len: 16
CDR3nt: TGTGCCAGCAGTTTAACCTTGCTTGCCAGGGGGCACGGCTACACCTTC
CDR3aa: CASSLTLLARGHGYTF

v_gene: TRBV27
j_gene: TRBJ2-1
d_gene: NA
abundance: NA
len: 17
CDR3nt: TGTGCCAGCAGCCCATCCGCTGGGGGAGGTGTCTACAATGAGCAGTTCTTC
CDR3aa: CASSPSAGGGVYNEQFF

v_gene: TRBV11-2
j_gene: TRBJ1-5
d_gene: NA
abundance: once
len: 18
CDR3nt: TGTGCCAGCAGCTCTCCCTTCGGTGAGAGGTGTAGCAATCAGCCCCAGCATTTT
CDR3aa: CASSSPFGERCSNQPQHF

v_gene: TRBV4-3
j_gene: TRBJ2-3
d_gene: NA
abundance: few
len: 12
CDR3nt: TGCGCCAGCAGCCAAGAGGGCGGTACGCAGTATTTT
CDR3aa: CASSQEGGTQYF

v_gene: TRBV11-2
j_gene: TRBJ2-2
d_gene: TRBD2
abundance: NA
len: 16
CDR3nt: TGTGCCAGCAGCCTTGTCCATGGGGGGGACACCGGGGAGCTGTTTTTT
CDR3aa: CASSLVHGGDTGELFF

v_gene: TRBV14
j_gene: TRBJ2-3
d_gene: NA
abundance: NA
len: 16
CDR3nt: TGTGCCAGCAGCCAAGATCTCCGGGACCACACAGATACGCAGTATTTT
CDR3aa: CASSQDLRDHTDTQYF